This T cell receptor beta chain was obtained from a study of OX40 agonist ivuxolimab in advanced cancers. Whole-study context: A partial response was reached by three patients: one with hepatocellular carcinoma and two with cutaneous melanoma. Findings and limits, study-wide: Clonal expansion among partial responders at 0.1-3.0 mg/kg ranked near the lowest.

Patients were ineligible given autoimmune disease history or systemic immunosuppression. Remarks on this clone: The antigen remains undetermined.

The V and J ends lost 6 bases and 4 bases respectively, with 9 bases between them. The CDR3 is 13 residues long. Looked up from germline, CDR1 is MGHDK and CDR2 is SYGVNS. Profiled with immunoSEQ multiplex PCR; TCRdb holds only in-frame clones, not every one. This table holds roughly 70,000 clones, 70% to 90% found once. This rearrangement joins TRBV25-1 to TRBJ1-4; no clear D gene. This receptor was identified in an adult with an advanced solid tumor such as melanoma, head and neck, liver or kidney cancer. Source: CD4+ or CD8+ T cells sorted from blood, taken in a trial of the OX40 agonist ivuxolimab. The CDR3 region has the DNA TGTGCCAGCAGAGGGTTTCTTAATGAAAAACTGTTTTTT. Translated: CASRGFLNEKLFF.